A single sample gave rise to the 10 T cell receptor beta chains below, sequenced in a study of blood T cell repertoires in COVID-19. Clones were read by immunoSEQ multiplex PCR, and TCRdb kept only the in-frame ones, dropping some. The table has a few hundred thousand clones, 70% to 90% seen once. The specimen was PBMCs or T cells enriched from blood (not recorded which). The receptors were gathered from a woman aged 25 to 39 who had recovered from COVID-19.

CDR3 in amino acids: CASSQEKSGGASPLHF. DNA of the CDR3: TGCGCCAGCAGCCAAGAAAAAAGCGGGGGCGCCTCACCCCTCCACTTT. V is TRBV4-1 and J is TRBJ1-6; a possible D gene is TRBD1 (6 bases). CDR1 is MGHRA, CDR2 YSYEKL, per germline. The length of the CDR3 is 16 residues. V lost 0 bases and J 10 bases, leaving 16 bases between the germline ends.

The chain employs TRBV7-2 and TRBJ1-5, with 9 bases fitting TRBD1. Trimming cost V 2 bases and J 4 bases; bases outside gene matches: 6. CDR3 length: 16 amino acids. The V gene's germline CDR1 is SGHTA and CDR2 FQGNSA. The CDR3 loop reads CASSLLGGTGNQPQHF. CDR3 coding DNA: TGTGCCAGCAGCTTACTCGGCGGGACAGGGAATCAGCCCCAGCATTTT.

The chain joins TRBV4-3 to TRBJ2-3; the match to TRBD2 covers 10 bases. Trimming took 3 bases from V and 5 from J; bases not matched to a gene: 5. This CDR3 spans 15 amino acids. Germline V lookup: CDR1 LGHNA, CDR2 YSLEER. CDR3 protein: CASSHERGGQDTQYF. The CDR3 DNA reads TGCGCCAGCAGCCACGAGCGGGGGGGCCAAGATACGCAGTATTTT.

The V gene is TRBV7-2, the J gene TRBJ2-3; maybe TRBD2 (5 bases). The CDR3 runs 15 residues. V was clipped by 1 base and J by 2 bases, with 10 bases between them. Germline CDR1 is SGHTA and CDR2 is FQGNSA. The CDR3 loop is CASSLVLLVTDTQYF. CDR3 sequence (DNA): TGTGCCAGCAGCTTAGTGTTACTAGTCACAGATACGCAGTATTTT.

The CDR3 DNA is TGTGCCACCAGCAGAGAACCGCGAGGCACCGGGGAGCTGTTTTTT. As protein: CATSREPRGTGELFF. The V and J genes are TRBV15 and TRBJ2-2; no reliable D call. V gave up 0 bases and J gave up 4 bases, with 9 bases separating them. The CDR3 runs to 15 residues. Germline V gene data show CDR1 as LNHNV and CDR2 as YYDKDF (reference sequence).

This chain uses TRBV9 with TRBJ2-5; D is perhaps TRBD2 (6 bases). V gave up 0 bases and J gave up 5 bases, with 17 bases separating them. Germline V gene sequence: CDR1 SGDLS, CDR2 YYNGEE. This CDR3 is 16 amino acids long. The CDR3 protein is CASSVGLGPGEETQYF. The CDR3, as DNA: TGTGCCAGCAGCGTAGGGCTAGGACCGGGGGAGGAGACCCAGTACTTC. Full variable domain (rest looked up from reference TRBV9 and TRBJ2-5): DSGVTQTPKHLITATGQRVTLRCSPRSGDLSVYWYQQSLDQGLQFLIQYYNGEERAKGNILERFSAQQFPDLHSELNLSSLELGDSALYFCASSVGLGPGEETQYFGPGTRLLVL.

The chain combines TRBV10-3 with TRBJ2-3; 11 bases line up with TRBD2. The CDR3 is 14 residues long. Losses at the gene ends were 10 bases for V and 1 base for J; bases not matched to a gene: 4. CDR1 is ENHRY and CDR2 is SYGVKD in the germline V gene. In nucleotides, the CDR3 is TGTGCCACCGCACTAGCGGGGGGCACAGATACGCAGTATTTT. It specifies CATALAGGTDTQYF.

J is TRBJ2-5 and V is TRBV6-1; 10 nucleotides agree with TRBD2. Losses at the gene ends were 0 bases for V and 3 bases for J; bases not matched to a gene: 4. The CDR3 is 16 amino acids. CDR1 and CDR2 (germline): MNHNS, SASEGT. The CDR3 DNA follows: TGTGCCAGCAGTGAAGCGTTAGCGGGGGGCAAAGAGACCCAGTACTTC. Translation gives CASSEALAGGKETQYF.

The rearrangement uses TRBV5-5 and TRBJ1-1, with D hard to call. V lost 0 bases, J lost 7 bases, and 13 bases lay in between. The germline CDR1 and CDR2 sequences are SGHKS and YYEKEE (reference sequence). This CDR3 contains 14 residues. CDR3 amino acids: CASSLAVGTDEAFF. The CDR3 nucleotides read TGTGCCAGCAGCTTGGCCGTCGGTACAGATGAAGCTTTCTTT.

V usage is TRBV2 and J usage is TRBJ2-1; TRBD1 matches at 7 bases. Trimming took 6 bases from V and 6 from J; bases not matched to a gene: 5. The germline V gene encodes CDR1 SNHLY and CDR2 FYNNEI. The CDR3 spans 13 residues. The CDR3 nucleotides read TGTGCCAGCAGGAGGGACAGTGCCAATGAGCAGTTCTTC. It specifies CASRRDSANEQFF.